This TCR beta chain stems from a study of CD8 T cells in Susac syndrome (dated by TCRdb to between 2018 and 2020). Looking at the study overall: The study used repertoire sequencing to test whether antigen drove CD8+ T cell activation and differentiation in Susac syndrome. General conclusions and limits of the study: The number of individuals in the TCR sequencing and HLA analysis was recognized as being relatively small.

Peripheral blood CD8+ and CD4+ T cells from healthy donors, Susac syndrome patients and multiple sclerosis patients were profiled by high-throughput TCR beta sequencing. Multiple sclerosis controls were treatment-naive patients with stable or active relapsing-remitting disease fulfilling revised McDonald criteria. Bulk CD8+ and CD4+ T cells were purified magnetically by negative isolation, whereas CD8+ TEMRA cells were enriched by FACS. Blood was drawn into EDTA tubes, processed within 24 hours, and PBMCs were isolated by density gradient centrifugation. PBMCs intended for TCR sequencing were cryopreserved in liquid nitrogen and thawed later in a water bath at 37 degrees C. Purity of sorted or isolated CD4+, CD8+ and CD8+ TEMRA cells was at least 90%. RNA was extracted using the RNeasy kit, and roughly 0.45 to 1 microgram was reverse transcribed with random hexamers. The immunoSEQ multiplex PCR assay, covering 54 Vbeta and 13 Jbeta segments, was used to amplify TCR beta CDR3 regions. To correct PCR amplification bias, a synthetic template baseline was used for both primer optimization and computational correction. The original methods were these. Reads were annotated to V, D and J genes per IMGT and analyzed with immunoSEQ Analyzer, keeping only productive sequences. Clonality was calculated as one minus the Shannon entropy normalized by log2 of the number of productive unique sequences. Public and private clones were assessed among the 100 most prevalent clones of each patient and control. Clones were defined as Susac-specific if absent from the healthy and MS cohorts, from 1052 published viral clones and from other ImmuneACCESS disease sequences. TCRdb reworked the public reads: Q25 trimming with fastp, MiXCR clone assembly, productive beta chains retained. A single entry per CDR3 protein holds the most common genes and DNA from its merged rows. What appears here as the V and J calls and clone size reflects TCRdb's work, not the paper's. The sample data list approximately 180,000 distinct CDR3 sequences, and 90% to 97% of these were observed just once. The ten most abundant clones make up about 0.093% of the sample.

The table lists this clonotype with a count of one. Its antigen specificity is not known. No base quality values were provided; no much bigger clone lies one nucleotide off. One read alone is weak evidence. The sample comprised CD4+ T cells from PBMCs. This receptor was obtained from a human donor with multiple sclerosis.

The nucleotide sequence reads TGTGCCATACAGGGGAGCAATCAGCCCCAGCATTTT. Its protein is CAIQGSNQPQHF. The chain links TRBV7-9 with TRBJ1-5, with 7 bases in between that match TRBD1. The germline V end is reduced by 10 bases and the J end by 1 base; junction bases left unmatched: 1. From the cysteine up to the phenylalanine, the CDR3 has a length of 12 residues. Of all the DNA, just the CDR3 is kept, 36 bases in frame from base 1. Taken from the germline V gene (reference sequence), the CDR1 and CDR2 loops are SEHNR and FQNEAQ.